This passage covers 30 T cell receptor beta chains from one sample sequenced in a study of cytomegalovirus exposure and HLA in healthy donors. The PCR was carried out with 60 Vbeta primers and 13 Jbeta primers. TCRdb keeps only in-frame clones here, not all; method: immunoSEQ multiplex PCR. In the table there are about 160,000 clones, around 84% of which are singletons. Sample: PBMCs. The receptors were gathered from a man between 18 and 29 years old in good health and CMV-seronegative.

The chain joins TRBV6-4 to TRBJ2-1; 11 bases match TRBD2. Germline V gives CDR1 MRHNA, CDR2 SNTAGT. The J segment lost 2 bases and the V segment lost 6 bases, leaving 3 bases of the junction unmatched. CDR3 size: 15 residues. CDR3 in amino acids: CASSVSGGAYNEQFF. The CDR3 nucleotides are TGTGCCAGCAGCGTTAGCGGGGGGGCCTACAATGAGCAGTTCTTC.

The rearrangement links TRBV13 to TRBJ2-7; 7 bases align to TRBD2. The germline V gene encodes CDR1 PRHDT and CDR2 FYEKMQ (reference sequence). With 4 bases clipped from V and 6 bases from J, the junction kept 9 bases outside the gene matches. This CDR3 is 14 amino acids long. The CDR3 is CASSSGLVRFEQYF. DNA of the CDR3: TGTGCCAGCAGCTCCGGACTAGTAAGATTCGAGCAGTACTTC.

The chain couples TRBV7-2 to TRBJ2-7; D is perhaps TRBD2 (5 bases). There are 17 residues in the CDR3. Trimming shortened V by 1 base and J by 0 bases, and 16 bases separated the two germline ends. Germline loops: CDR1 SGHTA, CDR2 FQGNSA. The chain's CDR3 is CASSLEGGRGYSYEQYF. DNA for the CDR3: TGTGCCAGCAGCTTAGAAGGCGGACGGGGTTACTCCTACGAGCAGTACTTC.

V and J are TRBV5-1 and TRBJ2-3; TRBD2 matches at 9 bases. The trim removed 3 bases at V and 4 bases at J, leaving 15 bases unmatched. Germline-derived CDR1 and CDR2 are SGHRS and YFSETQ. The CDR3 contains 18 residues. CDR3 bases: TGCGCCAGCAGCTGGGGGGGGCGTCCGGGACTAGCACCAGATACGCAGTATTTT. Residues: CASSWGGRPGLAPDTQYF.

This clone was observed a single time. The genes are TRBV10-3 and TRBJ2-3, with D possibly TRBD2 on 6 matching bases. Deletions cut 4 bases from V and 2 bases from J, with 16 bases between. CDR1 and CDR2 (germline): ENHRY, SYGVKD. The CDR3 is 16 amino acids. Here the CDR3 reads CAISGREGVLTDTQYF. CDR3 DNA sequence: TGTGCCATCAGTGGGAGGGAAGGGGTCCTCACAGATACGCAGTATTTT.

The CDR3: CASSGGNTIYF. CDR3 nucleotides: TGTGCCAGCAGCGGCGGAAACACCATATATTTT. The chain has TRBV5-5 and TRBJ1-3; no clear D. Trimming stripped 4 bases from V and 4 bases from J, with 3 bases between. This CDR3 spans 11 amino acids. The germline V gene encodes CDR1 SGHKS and CDR2 YYEKEE (reference sequence).

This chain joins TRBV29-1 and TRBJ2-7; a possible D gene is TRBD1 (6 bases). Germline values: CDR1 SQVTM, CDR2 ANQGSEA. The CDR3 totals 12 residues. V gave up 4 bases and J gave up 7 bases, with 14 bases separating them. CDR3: CSVVAGRGEQYF. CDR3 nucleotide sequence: TGCAGCGTTGTGGCCGGAAGGGGGGAGCAGTACTTC.

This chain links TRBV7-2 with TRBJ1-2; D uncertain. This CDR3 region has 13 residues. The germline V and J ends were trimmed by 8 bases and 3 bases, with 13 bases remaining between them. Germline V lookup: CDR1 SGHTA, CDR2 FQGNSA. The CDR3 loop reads CASPSGGDYGYTF. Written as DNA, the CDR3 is TGTGCCAGCCCTAGTGGCGGAGACTATGGCTACACCTTC. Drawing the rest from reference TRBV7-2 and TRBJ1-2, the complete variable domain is GAGVSQSPSNKVTEKGKDVELRCDPISGHTALYWYRQSLGQGLEFLIYFQGNSAPDKSGLPSDRFSAERTGGSVSTLTIQRTQQEDSAVYLCASPSGGDYGYTFGSGTRLTVV.

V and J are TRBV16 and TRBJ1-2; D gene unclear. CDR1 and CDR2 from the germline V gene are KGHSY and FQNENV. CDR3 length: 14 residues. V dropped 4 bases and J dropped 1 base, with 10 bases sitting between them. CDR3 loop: CASSPRRDNYGYTF. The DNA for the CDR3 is TGTGCCAGCAGCCCAAGGAGGGATAACTATGGCTACACCTTC.

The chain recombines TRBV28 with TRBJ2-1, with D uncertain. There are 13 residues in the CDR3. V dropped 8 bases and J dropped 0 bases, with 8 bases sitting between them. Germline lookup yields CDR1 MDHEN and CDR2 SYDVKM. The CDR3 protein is CASSLSSYNEQFF. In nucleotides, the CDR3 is TGTGCCAGCTCGTTGAGCTCCTACAATGAGCAGTTCTTC.

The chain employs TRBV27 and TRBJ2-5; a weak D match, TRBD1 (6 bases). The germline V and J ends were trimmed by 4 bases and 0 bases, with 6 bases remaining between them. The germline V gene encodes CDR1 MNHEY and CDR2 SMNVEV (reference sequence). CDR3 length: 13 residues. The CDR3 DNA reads TGTGCCAGCAGTTCAGGGGACCAAGAGACCCAGTACTTC. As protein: CASSSGDQETQYF.

This CDR3 is CASSTRQDRKLIGYTF. In DNA form, the CDR3 reads TGTGCCAGCAGCACACGACAGGACCGAAAACTGATTGGCTACACCTTC. The genes are TRBV9 and TRBJ1-2; possibly TRBD1 for D (6 bases). This CDR3 has 16 residues. The germline V gene encodes CDR1 SGDLS and CDR2 YYNGEE. Trimming took off 4 bases at V and 7 bases at J, with 23 bases between the two ends.

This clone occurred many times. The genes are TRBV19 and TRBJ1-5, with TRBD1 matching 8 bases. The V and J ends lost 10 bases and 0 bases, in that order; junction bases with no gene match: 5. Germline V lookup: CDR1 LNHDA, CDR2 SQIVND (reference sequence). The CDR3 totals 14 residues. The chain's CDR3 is CATSTGDSNQPQHF. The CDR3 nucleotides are TGTGCCACTTCGACAGGGGATAGCAATCAGCCCCAGCATTTT.

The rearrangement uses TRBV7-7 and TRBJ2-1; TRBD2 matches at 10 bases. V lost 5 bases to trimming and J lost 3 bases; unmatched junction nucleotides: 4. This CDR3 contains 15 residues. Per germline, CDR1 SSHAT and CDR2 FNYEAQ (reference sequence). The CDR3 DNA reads TGTGCCAGCAGCCGGACTAGCGGAGACTACAATGAGCAGTTCTTC. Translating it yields CASSRTSGDYNEQFF.

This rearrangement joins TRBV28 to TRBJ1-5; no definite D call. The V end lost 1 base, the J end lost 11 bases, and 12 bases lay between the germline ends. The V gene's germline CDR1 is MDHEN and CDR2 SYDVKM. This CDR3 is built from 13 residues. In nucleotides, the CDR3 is TGTGCCAGCAGTTTATCGGGGTTTAGAGCCCAGCATTTT. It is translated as CASSLSGFRAQHF.

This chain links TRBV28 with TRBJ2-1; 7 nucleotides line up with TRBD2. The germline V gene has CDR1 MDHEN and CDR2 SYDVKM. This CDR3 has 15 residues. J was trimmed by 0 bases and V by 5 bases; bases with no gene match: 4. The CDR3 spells CASSPGGSSYNEQFF. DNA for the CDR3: TGTGCCAGCAGTCCCGGGGGGAGCTCCTACAATGAGCAGTTCTTC.

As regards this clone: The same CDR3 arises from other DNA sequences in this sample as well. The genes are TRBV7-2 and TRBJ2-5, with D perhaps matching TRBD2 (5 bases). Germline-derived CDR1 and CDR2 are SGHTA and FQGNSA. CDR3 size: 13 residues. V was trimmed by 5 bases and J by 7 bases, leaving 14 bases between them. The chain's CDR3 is CASSPIKEGTQYF. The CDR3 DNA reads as TGTGCCAGCAGCCCTATAAAAGAGGGGACCCAGTACTTC.

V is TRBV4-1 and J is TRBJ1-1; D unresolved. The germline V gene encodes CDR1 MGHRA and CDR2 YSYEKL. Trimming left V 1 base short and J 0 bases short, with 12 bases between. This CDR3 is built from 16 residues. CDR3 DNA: TGCGCCAGCAGCCAAGTAACCCTGAGCATGAACACTGAAGCTTTCTTT. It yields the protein CASSQVTLSMNTEAFF.

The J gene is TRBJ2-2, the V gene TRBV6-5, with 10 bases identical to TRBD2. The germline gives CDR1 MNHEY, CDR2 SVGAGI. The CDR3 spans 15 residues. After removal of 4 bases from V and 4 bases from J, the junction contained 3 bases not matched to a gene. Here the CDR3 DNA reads TGTGCCAGCAGTTCAAGGACTAGCGGCACCGGGGAGCTGTTTTTT. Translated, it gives CASSSRTSGTGELFF.

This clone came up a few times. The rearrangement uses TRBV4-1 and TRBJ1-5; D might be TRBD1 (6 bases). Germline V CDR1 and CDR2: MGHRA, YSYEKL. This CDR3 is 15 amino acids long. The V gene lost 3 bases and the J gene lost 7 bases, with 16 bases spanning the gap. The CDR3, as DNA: TGCGCCAGCAGCCATCCCCCGAGGGGGAGCCAGCCCCAGCATTTT. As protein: CASSHPPRGSQPQHF.

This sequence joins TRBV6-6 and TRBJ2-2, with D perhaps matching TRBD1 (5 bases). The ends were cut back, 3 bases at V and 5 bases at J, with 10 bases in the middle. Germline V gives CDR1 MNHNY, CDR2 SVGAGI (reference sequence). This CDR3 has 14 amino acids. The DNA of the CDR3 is TGTGCCAGCAGTTATAACAGGCGAACCGGGGAGCTGTTTTTT. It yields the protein CASSYNRRTGELFF.

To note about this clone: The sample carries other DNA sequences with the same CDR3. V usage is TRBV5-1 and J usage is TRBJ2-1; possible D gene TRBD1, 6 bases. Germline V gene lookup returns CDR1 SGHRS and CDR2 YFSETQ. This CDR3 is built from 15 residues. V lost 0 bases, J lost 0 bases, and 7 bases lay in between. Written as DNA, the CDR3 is TGCGCCAGCAGCTTGGACAGGGTCTCCTACAATGAGCAGTTCTTC. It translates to CASSLDRVSYNEQFF.

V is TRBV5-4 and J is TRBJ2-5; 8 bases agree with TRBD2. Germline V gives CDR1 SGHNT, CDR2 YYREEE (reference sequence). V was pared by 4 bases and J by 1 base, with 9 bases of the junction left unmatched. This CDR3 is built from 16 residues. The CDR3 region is CASSLRVAGSQETQYF. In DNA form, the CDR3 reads TGTGCCAGCAGCCTGAGAGTAGCGGGGTCCCAAGAGACCCAGTACTTC.

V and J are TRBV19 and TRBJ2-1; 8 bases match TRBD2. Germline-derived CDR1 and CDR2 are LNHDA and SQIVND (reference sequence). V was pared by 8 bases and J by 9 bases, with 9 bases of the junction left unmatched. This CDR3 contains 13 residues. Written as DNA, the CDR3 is TGTGCCAGTCTTCGGGGGGGGATTGGTGAGCAGTTCTTC. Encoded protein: CASLRGGIGEQFF.

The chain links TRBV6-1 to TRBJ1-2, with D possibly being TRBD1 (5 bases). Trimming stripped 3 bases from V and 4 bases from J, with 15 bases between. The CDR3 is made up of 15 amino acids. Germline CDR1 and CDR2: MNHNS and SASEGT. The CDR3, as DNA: TGTGCCAGCAGTGACAGGGTAACAACCGGCTATGGCTACACCTTC. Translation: CASSDRVTTGYGYTF.

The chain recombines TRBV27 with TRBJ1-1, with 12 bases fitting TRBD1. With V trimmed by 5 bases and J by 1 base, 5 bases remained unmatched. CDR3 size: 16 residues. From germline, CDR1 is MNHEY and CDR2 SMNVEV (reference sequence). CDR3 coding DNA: TGTGCCAGCAGTCGGGACAGGGGGCAAGGGAACACTGAAGCTTTCTTT. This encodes CASSRDRGQGNTEAFF.

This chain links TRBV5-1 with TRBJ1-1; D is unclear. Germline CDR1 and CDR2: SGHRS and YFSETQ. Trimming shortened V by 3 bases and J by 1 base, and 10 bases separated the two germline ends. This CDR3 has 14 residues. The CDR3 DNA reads TGCGCCAGCAGCTCGATCCCAGGGAACACTGAAGCTTTCTTT. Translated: CASSSIPGNTEAFF.

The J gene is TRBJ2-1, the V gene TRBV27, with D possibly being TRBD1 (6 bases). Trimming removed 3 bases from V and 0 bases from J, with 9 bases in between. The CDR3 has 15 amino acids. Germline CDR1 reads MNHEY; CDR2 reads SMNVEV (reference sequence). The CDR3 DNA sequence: TGTGCCAGCAGTTTCTCGGACAGCTCCTACAATGAGCAGTTCTTC. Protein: CASSFSDSSYNEQFF.

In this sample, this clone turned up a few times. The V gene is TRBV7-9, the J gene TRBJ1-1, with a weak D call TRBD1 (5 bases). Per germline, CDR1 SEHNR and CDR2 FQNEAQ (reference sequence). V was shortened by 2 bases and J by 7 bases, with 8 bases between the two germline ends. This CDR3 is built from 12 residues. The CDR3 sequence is CASSLPQGEAFF. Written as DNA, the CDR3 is TGTGCCAGCAGCTTACCCCAGGGTGAAGCTTTCTTT.

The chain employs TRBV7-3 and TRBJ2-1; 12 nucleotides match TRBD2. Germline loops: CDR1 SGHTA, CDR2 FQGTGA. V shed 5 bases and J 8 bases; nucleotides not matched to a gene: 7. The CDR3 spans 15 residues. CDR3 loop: CASSILAGGNHEQFF. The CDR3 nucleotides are TGTGCCAGCAGCATTCTAGCGGGAGGGAATCATGAGCAGTTCTTC.